This TCR beta chain originates from a study of T cells in women clearing cervical HPV infection. Study-wide points: Associations may precede or follow infection; HPV-specific or memory T cells were not isolated.

immunoSEQ multiplex PCR used an average of around 1,200 ng genomic DNA. Profiled with immunoSEQ multiplex PCR; TCRdb holds only in-frame clones, not every one. Its table lists about 39,000 clones. The V gene lost 5 bases and the J gene lost 8 bases, with 16 bases spanning the gap. The CDR3 is 14 residues long. CDR1 is SEHNR and CDR2 is FQNEAQ in the germline V gene (reference sequence). Points on this clone: Its antigen is as yet unknown. The read halts 3 residues ahead of the CDR3 end, with the missing end drawn from the germline J gene.

Sequencing was performed on blood buffy coat. This TCR came from a woman aged 18-69 years with a cervical HPV16 infection that either progressed to CIN3+ or cleared (not recorded which). This chain uses TRBV7-9 with TRBJ2-1, with a weak D call TRBD1 (5 bases). This CDR3 is CASSRSKGKDEQFF. The part of the CDR3 DNA that was read is TGTGCCAGCAGCCGATCTAAGGGGAAAGATGAG.